The entry below describes one TCR beta chain. This sample was taken from a study of blood T cell repertoires in COVID-19. Study in general: Sample material is recorded as cDNA or gDNA derived from T cells, B-cell-depleted T cells, or PBMCs.

V shed 10 bases, J shed 0 bases, and the junction held 17 bases outside the gene matches. The germline V gene encodes CDR1 LGHNA and CDR2 YNFKEQ. The CDR3 is 17 amino acids. Only in-frame clones appear in the TCRdb table, and some are missing; sequencing was by immunoSEQ multiplex PCR. The sample holds under 250,000 clones, roughly 80% seen once. This clonotype was obtained from a woman aged 40 to 55 with COVID-19, enrolled during active disease. The chain has TRBV4-2 and TRBJ1-1; 7 nucleotides align to TRBD1. Sequencing used peripheral blood. DNA for the CDR3: TGTGCCACCAGAGAAACACAGGGGTCCTTTATGAACACTGAAGCTTTCTTT. Translation: CATRETQGSFMNTEAFF.